Given below is one T cell receptor beta chain in context. The repertoire was sequenced with immunoSEQ multiplex PCR; TCRdb's copy has only in-frame clones and lacks some. The sample holds tens of thousands of clones; 86% are singletons and the top ten take 4.5% to 5.5%. The sample comes from a study of technical replicates of blood from a few donors. The CDR3 is 13 residues long. Trimming took 5 bases from V and 0 from J, leaving 8 bases between them. CDR1 MGHDK and CDR2 SYGVNS come from the germline V gene. The sequenced material came from PBMCs. This sequence originates from a human donor in good health. Some clones in this sample may be carry-over from other donors' samples. This chain joins TRBV25-1 and TRBJ2-7; D is unclear. The CDR3 nucleotides read TGTGCCAGCAGTATCGCTAGCTCCTACGAGCAGTACTTC. This sequence encodes CASSIASSYEQYF.